Each of the 20 T cell receptor beta chains below was sequenced from the same sample in a study of cytomegalovirus exposure and HLA in healthy donors. Libraries were prepared by immunoSEQ multiplex PCR; TCRdb keeps only in-frame clonotypes and omits some of them. The repertoire holds 200,000 to 250,000 clones, with 70% to 90% as singletons. The specimen was PBMCs. The receptor set was obtained from a young woman in good health and CMV-seronegative.

The chain carries TRBV4-1 and TRBJ2-7; tentative D call: TRBD2 (8 bases). The germline V gene encodes CDR1 MGHRA and CDR2 YSYEKL. V was pared by 0 bases and J by 6 bases, with 21 bases between. This CDR3 spans 17 amino acids. The CDR3 DNA sequence: TGCGCCAGCAGCCAAGAAGGGGGCCCGGGGGGGTCGGTCGAGCAGTACTTC. It translates to CASSQEGGPGGSVEQYF.

The J gene is TRBJ1-3, the V gene TRBV5-1; 7 bases are a match to TRBD1. Looked up from germline, CDR1 is SGHRS and CDR2 is YFSETQ. After removal of 4 bases from V and 0 bases from J, the junction contained 4 bases not matched to a gene. The CDR3 has 15 amino acids. The CDR3 region is CASSGTGDSGNTIYF. The DNA of the CDR3 is TGCGCCAGCAGCGGCACAGGGGACTCTGGAAACACCATATATTTT.

V and J are TRBV30 and TRBJ2-5, with D maybe TRBD1 (5 bases). Germline V lookup: CDR1 GTSNPN, CDR2 SVGIG (reference sequence). Trimming left V 3 bases short and J 5 bases short, with 19 bases between. This CDR3 comprises 15 residues. The CDR3 sequence is CAWSETSGYRETQYF. DNA for the CDR3: TGTGCCTGGAGCGAGACTTCAGGGTATCGGGAGACCCAGTACTTC.

Remarks on this clone: This same CDR3 is encoded by further DNA sequences in the sample. As DNA, the CDR3 is TGCGCCAGCAGCTTGTCACAGGGGGCTTACAATGAGCAGTTCTTC. This encodes CASSLSQGAYNEQFF. The chain links TRBV5-1 to TRBJ2-1; 9 positions match TRBD1. CDR3 length equals 15 residues. Germline values: CDR1 SGHRS, CDR2 YFSETQ. Trimming at V came to 1 base and at J to 4 bases, leaving 3 bases not matched to a gene.

This chain joins TRBV10-3 and TRBJ1-1; D not resolved. This CDR3 is 14 amino acids long. Germline lookup yields CDR1 ENHRY and CDR2 SYGVKD. Trimming cost V 4 bases and J 5 bases, with 14 bases left between them. CDR3 sequence reads: CAISAGLTGTEAFF. CDR3 sequence (DNA): TGTGCCATCAGTGCGGGCCTGACGGGGACTGAAGCTTTCTTT.

The chain joins TRBV4-3 to TRBJ2-5, with a tentative D call TRBD2 (6 bases). V dropped 4 bases and J dropped 1 base, with 13 bases sitting between them. Germline lookup yields CDR1 LGHNA and CDR2 YSLEER. The length of the CDR3 is 15 residues. The CDR3 region has the DNA TGCGCCAGCAGCCCCGCGGTGGGAGGCCAAGAGACCCAGTACTTC. It encodes CASSPAVGGQETQYF.

The V call is TRBV6-1, the J call TRBJ2-7; D call uncertain. The CDR3 contains 16 residues. Trimming removed 1 base at V and 6 bases at J, with 19 bases between. The germline V gene has CDR1 MNHNS and CDR2 SASEGT. CDR3 loop: CASSEDNRPPTSEQYF. CDR3 in DNA: TGTGCCAGCAGTGAAGATAACAGACCACCTACGTCCGAGCAGTACTTC.

The chain uses TRBV5-1 and TRBJ1-4, with 9 nucleotides matching TRBD1. CDR3 length equals 15 residues. The J segment lost 4 bases and the V segment lost 4 bases, leaving 5 bases of the junction unmatched. In germline, CDR1 is SGHRS, CDR2 YFSETQ. The CDR3 bases are TGCGCCAGCAGCATCGGGGACAGGGATAATGAAAAACTGTTTTTT. This gives the protein CASSIGDRDNEKLFF.

The genes are TRBV25-1 and TRBJ2-3; 7 nucleotides agree with TRBD2. Per the germline V gene, CDR1 is MGHDK and CDR2 is SYGVNS. The CDR3 has 16 amino acids. V lost 3 bases to trimming and J lost 4 bases; unmatched junction nucleotides: 10. CDR3 DNA sequence: TGTGCCAGCAGTGAGAGGACTAGGGGTGGGGCAGATACGCAGTATTTT. This translates into CASSERTRGGADTQYF. Variable domain in full (rest from reference TRBV25-1 and TRBJ2-3): EADIYQTPRYLVIGTGKKITLECSQTMGHDKMYWYQQDPGMELHLIHYSYGVNSTEKGDLSSESTVSRIRTEHFPLTLESARPSHTSQYLCASSERTRGGADTQYFGPGTRLTVL.

The genes are TRBV4-1 and TRBJ2-2, with TRBD1 matching over 7 bases. Germline CDR1 MGHRA, CDR2 YSYEKL. The CDR3 is 18 residues long. V lost 0 bases to trimming and J lost 9 bases; unmatched junction nucleotides: 16. CDR3 sequence: CASSQEGQADPAYRELFF. The CDR3 DNA reads TGCGCCAGCAGCCAAGAAGGACAGGCAGACCCAGCTTACCGGGAGCTGTTTTTT.

The chain has TRBV9 and TRBJ2-1; TRBD2 aligns across 13 bases. The junction had 11 bases not matched to a gene; V was cut back by 0 bases and J by 8 bases. The CDR3 runs to 18 residues. Germline V gene sequence: CDR1 SGDLS, CDR2 YYNGEE. CDR3 amino acids: CASSVDPGTSGIMDEQFF. The CDR3 region has the DNA TGTGCCAGCAGCGTAGATCCCGGGACTAGCGGGATTATGGATGAGCAGTTCTTC.

In this sample, this clone turned up many times. The V call is TRBV6-6, the J call TRBJ1-5; 8 bases are shared with TRBD1. The CDR3 is 14 residues long. CDR1 is MNHNY and CDR2 is SVGAGI in the germline V gene (reference sequence). V trimming: 6 bases; J trimming: 6 bases; junction bases outside the gene matches: 7. The DNA of the CDR3 is TGTGCCAGCAGCCACGGACAGGGTGGTCAGCCCCAGCATTTT. The encoded protein is CASSHGQGGQPQHF.

The chain recombines TRBV7-3 with TRBJ2-2; perhaps TRBD1 as D (6 bases). Trimming stripped 4 bases from V and 4 bases from J, with 13 bases between. The CDR3 is 15 residues long. Germline CDR1 SGHTA, CDR2 FQGTGA. CDR3 in DNA: TGTGCCAGCAGCTCAGGGGTGTGGGGCACCGGGGAGCTGTTTTTT. As protein: CASSSGVWGTGELFF.

Only one count was recorded for this clone. This rearrangement joins TRBV5-6 to TRBJ1-4, with TRBD1 as a possible D gene (5 bases). Germline assignment: CDR1 SGHDT and CDR2 YYEEEE. The V gene lost 3 bases and the J gene lost 7 bases, with 7 bases spanning the gap. The CDR3 is made up of 12 amino acids. CDR3 nucleotide sequence: TGTGCCAGCAGCTGGGGGGGTGAAAAACTGTTTTTT. Translating gives CASSWGGEKLFF.

This clone was counted a few times. V gene TRBV6-5 combines with J gene TRBJ1-2; D remains unclear. The germline V and J ends were trimmed by 6 bases and 8 bases, with 13 bases remaining between them. The CDR3 runs 12 residues. The germline V gene encodes CDR1 MNHEY and CDR2 SVGAGI. The CDR3 reads CASRKAHEGYTF. The CDR3 nucleotides are TGTGCCAGCAGGAAAGCGCACGAGGGCTACACCTTC.

This chain uses TRBV4-3 with TRBJ2-4, with a possible D match to TRBD2 (6 bases). The germline V gene encodes CDR1 LGHNA and CDR2 YSLEER. The CDR3 is 17 residues long. The V end lost 2 bases, the J end lost 8 bases, and 22 bases lay between the germline ends. CDR3 sequence (DNA): TGCGCCAGCAGCCAATCCGCTAGCGCCTCGAAAGGGTACATTCAGTACTTC. Amino acid sequence: CASSQSASASKGYIQYF.

The chain is built from TRBV7-9 and TRBJ2-7, with 11 bases matching TRBD1. The CDR3 covers 14 residues. Unmatched junction bases numbered 4, after V lost 5 bases and J lost 4 bases. The germline CDR1 and CDR2 sequences are SEHNR and FQNEAQ (reference sequence). CDR3 protein: CASSTGQGAYEQYF. In DNA form, the CDR3 reads TGTGCCAGCAGCACCGGACAGGGGGCTTACGAGCAGTACTTC. Drawing the rest from reference TRBV7-9 and TRBJ2-7, the complete variable domain is DTGVSQNPRHKITKRGQNVTFRCDPISEHNRLYWYRQTLGQGPEFLTYFQNEAQLEKSRLLSDRFSAERPKGSFSTLEIQRTEQGDSAMYLCASSTGQGAYEQYFGPGTRLTVT.

The rearrangement uses TRBV30 and TRBJ2-5; perhaps TRBD2 as D (5 bases). Germline lookup yields CDR1 GTSNPN and CDR2 SVGIG (reference sequence). The CDR3 runs 17 residues. Trimming took off 3 bases at V and 5 bases at J, with 25 bases between the two ends. Written as DNA, the CDR3 is TGTGCCTGGAGCCCTTTTTATTCTGGGGAGCGGTTGGAGACCCAGTACTTC. Encoded protein: CAWSPFYSGERLETQYF.

The CDR3 nucleotides read TGTGCCAGCAGTTCGACCTCAAGGGGTACTGGGGCCAACGTCCTGACTTTC. Amino acid sequence: CASSSTSRGTGANVLTF. The chain links TRBV27 to TRBJ2-6; tentatively, D is TRBD1 (5 bases). The germline CDR1 and CDR2 sequences are MNHEY and SMNVEV (reference sequence). There are 17 residues in the CDR3. Trimming stripped 4 bases from V and 2 bases from J, with 15 bases between.

The chain has TRBV7-2 and TRBJ2-5; TRBD1 aligns across 10 bases. Germline values: CDR1 SGHTA, CDR2 FQGNSA. V dropped 5 bases and J dropped 5; count of bases not matched to a gene: 14. The CDR3 spans 17 residues. In nucleotides, the CDR3 is TGTGCCAGCAGCCCTCAAGGTTCGGGACAGGGGATTGAGACCCAGTACTTC. Translation: CASSPQGSGQGIETQYF.